Sequencing of this T cell receptor beta chain was carried out in a study of blood T cell repertoires in COVID-19. On the study more broadly: Acute and convalescent COVID-19 samples came from the United States, Italy and Spain. The analysed material was cDNA or gDNA that came from T cells, B-cell-depleted T cells, or PBMCs.

Germline loops: CDR1 SQVTM, CDR2 ANQGSEA. Trimming took off 4 bases at V and 0 bases at J, with 9 bases between the two ends. This CDR3 region has 13 residues. Study processing details: Reference gene primer amplification in the assay estimated nucleated cell counts. Generated by immunoSEQ multiplex PCR, the TCRdb table keeps only in-frame clones and is missing some. That table supplies the V and J calls and clone size; D and trimming were determined from the DNA. This table has some 250,000 clones, 80% to 85% appearing once. Sequenced sample: peripheral blood. The sequence derives from a man aged 50-59 years with active or convalescent COVID-19. The chain recombines TRBV29-1 with TRBJ1-2; maybe TRBD1 (5 bases). CDR3 in amino acids: CSVGQGSNYGYTF. The DNA for the CDR3 is TGCAGCGTTGGGCAGGGATCTAACTATGGCTACACCTTC.